These T cell receptor beta chains were read from a single sample in a study of blood T cell repertoires in COVID-19. The assay was immunoSEQ multiplex PCR, and TCRdb's table has in-frame clones only and misses some. The table has under 250,000 clones, around 80% seen once; the top ten hold around 25%. Sequences were obtained from peripheral blood. The receptors here all came from a man aged 40-49 years with acute or convalescent COVID-19. CDR3s include the opening cysteine and the closing phenylalanine or tryptophan. D genes are given only for firm matches. Clone size, where shown, is once, few, many, or a class for clones that have expanded.

clone_size j_call d_call v_call cdr3_nt cdr3_aa
NA TRBJ1-1 TRBD1 TRBV7-9 TGTGCCAGCAGCCGGACAGGAACTGAAGCTTTCTTT CASSRTGTEAFF
few TRBJ1-4 TRBD1 TRBV4-3 TGCGCCAGCAGTCACACCCCGACAGGGGATAGAGAAAAACTGTTTTTT CASSHTPTGDREKLFF
NA TRBJ2-2 NA TRBV7-9 TGTGCCAGCAGCCCCCAGCTCCGGCAGACTAACACCGGGGAGCTGTTTTTT CASSPQLRQTNTGELFF
NA TRBJ2-5 TRBD1 TRBV6-5 TGTGCCAGCAGTCGGGACAGTGGGGTTGGGGAGACCCAGTACTTC CASSRDSGVGETQYF
NA TRBJ2-3 TRBD1 TRBV20-1 TGCAGTGCTAGTTACGGACAGGAATTTAGCACAGATACGCAGTATTTT CSASYGQEFSTDTQYF
NA TRBJ1-1 NA TRBV5-4 TGTGCCAGCAGCCCGGCGGGGGGCTGGGAGACTGAAGCTTTCTTT CASSPAGGWETEAFF
NA TRBJ2-5 NA TRBV2 TGTGCCAGCACTGAATATATCAGGGAAGAGACCCAGTACTTC CASTEYIREETQYF
NA TRBJ1-1 NA TRBV14 TGTGCCAGCAGTCAAGGACGGAGGAACACTGAAGCTTTCTTT CASSQGRRNTEAFF
NA TRBJ1-2 NA TRBV4-3 TGCGCCAGCAGCCAGGCGTCGGGAACTTCTAACTATGGCTACACCTTC CASSQASGTSNYGYTF
NA TRBJ2-7 NA TRBV29-1 TGCAGCGCGAACCTAGGTGGAGCCTACGAGCAGTACTTC CSANLGGAYEQYF
NA TRBJ1-1 TRBD1 TRBV2 TGTGCCAGCGTCCGGGACAGGAACACTGAAGCTTTCTTT CASVRDRNTEAFF
few TRBJ2-7 TRBD2 TRBV11-3 TGTGCCAGCAGCTTAAGACTAGCGGGAGGCGAGCAGTACTTC CASSLRLAGGEQYF
few TRBJ1-5 NA TRBV5-3 TGTGCCAGAAGCTTGGAAATGAGGGTCCCCTTT CARSLEMRVPF
NA TRBJ2-1 NA TRBV19 TGTGCCAGTAGCCTTGGGGGGAATGAGCAGTTCTTC CASSLGGNEQFF
NA TRBJ2-5 TRBD2 TRBV5-4 TGTGCCAGTTCTCGGGGGGGGACCCAGTACTTC CASSRGGTQYF
few TRBJ1-1 NA TRBV2 TGTGCCAGCAGTTCGGACACTGAAGCTTTCTTT CASSSDTEAFF
NA TRBJ2-1 TRBD2 TRBV19 TGTGCCAGTAGTGACCGGACTAGCGGGAGAAATAAGCAGTTCTTC CASSDRTSGRNKQFF
NA TRBJ2-5 TRBD2 TRBV6-5 TGTGCCAGCAGTCCGCTAGCGGGAAGCTGGGAGACCCAGTACTTC CASSPLAGSWETQYF
NA TRBJ2-1 NA TRBV29-1 TGCAGCGTTGAAGACGACCTAAATAGACTAGGGGCCTATGAGCAGTTCTTC CSVEDDLNRLGAYEQFF
NA TRBJ1-2 NA TRBV4-2 TGTGCCAGCAGCCAAGATCGGGACAAGGACTATGGCTACACCTTC CASSQDRDKDYGYTF
NA TRBJ1-4 NA TRBV5-1 TGCGCCAGCAGAATCGGGACTATGAATGAAAAACTGTTTTTT CASRIGTMNEKLFF
NA TRBJ1-6 TRBD1 TRBV4-2 TGTGCCAGCAGCCAGCTAAGGACAGGGTCTAATTCACCCCTCCACTTT CASSQLRTGSNSPLHF
NA TRBJ1-4 TRBD1 TRBV3-1/TRBV3-2 TGTGCCAGCAGCCCGACAGGGGAGAATGAAAAACTGTTTTTT CASSPTGENEKLFF
NA TRBJ2-6 TRBD1 TRBV10-3 TGTGCCATCGGGGACAGGGTCCTCAGGGGGGCCAACGTCCTGACTTTC CAIGDRVLRGANVLTF
NA TRBJ1-1 TRBD1 TRBV19 TGTGCCAGTAACGTACAGGGGCCCACTGAAGCTTTCTTT CASNVQGPTEAFF
NA TRBJ1-3 NA TRBV21-1 TGTGCCAGACCTAAGGGGGAAAGACTCTCTGGAAACACCATATATTTT CARPKGERLSGNTIYF
NA TRBJ2-2 TRBD1 TRBV11-3 TGTGCCAGCAGCCAGGCCCCCGGGACAGGGATGAACACCGGGGAGCTGTTTTTT CASSQAPGTGMNTGELFF